Following are 30 T cell receptor beta chains from one sample sequenced in a study of T cell changes during pregnancy in multiple sclerosis. Here immunoSEQ multiplex PCR was the method, and the copy in TCRdb shows in-frame clones only, minus some. The sample consists of 40,000 to 50,000 clones, 80% to 90% of them appearing once. Here the sequenced sample was CD4+ T cells from peripheral blood mononuclear cells, taken in the first trimester of pregnancy. Receptor source: a female donor with multiple sclerosis, enrolled in a pregnancy study.

In DNA, the CDR3 is TGTGCCAGCAGCAGGGACAGCCAAGAGACCCAGTACTTC. Its protein product is CASSRDSQETQYF. V and J are TRBV7-2 and TRBJ2-5, with TRBD1 matching over 7 bases. The CDR3 spans 13 residues. Germline trimming cut 5 bases from V and 1 base from J; bases unmatched to any gene: 1. Germline CDR1 SGHTA, CDR2 FQGNSA.

This clone has just one count. The gene calls are TRBV5-6 and TRBJ2-3, with D possibly TRBD1 on 5 matching bases. The CDR3 length is 14 residues. Germline loops: CDR1 SGHDT, CDR2 YYEEEE. V lost 3 bases and J 5 bases, leaving 13 bases between the germline ends. CDR3 protein: CASSSWVGRDTQYF. CDR3 in DNA: TGTGCCAGCAGCTCCTGGGTGGGGCGAGATACGCAGTATTTT.

This chain joins TRBV27 and TRBJ1-3; D perhaps matches TRBD1 (5 bases). V was clipped by 6 bases and J by 4 bases, with 13 bases between them. CDR1 and CDR2 from the germline V gene are MNHEY and SMNVEV (reference sequence). The CDR3 length is 14 residues. CDR3 residues: CASSSPREGNTIYF. The CDR3 DNA sequence: TGTGCCAGCAGCTCCCCCAGGGAAGGAAACACCATATATTTT.

This clone showed up just a few times. The V and J genes are TRBV5-1 and TRBJ2-3; D may be TRBD2 (5 bases). This CDR3 has 15 amino acids. Germline CDR1 SGHRS, CDR2 YFSETQ. V was cut by 1 base and J by 1 base, with 10 bases left in between. The CDR3 DNA follows: TGCGCCAGCAGCTTGTCGGGTAGCGGCACAGATACGCAGTATTTT. Its translation is CASSLSGSGTDTQYF.

The chain recombines TRBV7-2 with TRBJ2-2; perhaps TRBD1 as D (6 bases). Germline V gives CDR1 SGHTA, CDR2 FQGNSA. The CDR3 is made up of 15 amino acids. V lost 5 bases to trimming and J lost 3 bases, with 13 bases between them. The CDR3 nucleotides are TGTGCCAGCAGCACCCGGACAGAACACACCGGGGAGCTGTTTTTT. Its translation is CASSTRTEHTGELFF.

The V call is TRBV7-6, the J call TRBJ2-5; TRBD2 agrees at 12 bases. The CDR3 totals 15 residues. Germline lookup yields CDR1 SGHVS and CDR2 FNYEAQ. Trimming cost V 5 bases and J 2 bases; bases outside gene matches: 3. Here the CDR3 reads CASSATSGRQETQYF. Written as DNA, the CDR3 is TGTGCCAGCAGCGCGACTAGCGGGAGACAAGAGACCCAGTACTTC.

The chain uses TRBV29-1 and TRBJ2-5, with 10 bases fitting TRBD1. Germline values: CDR1 SQVTM, CDR2 ANQGSEA. V shed 3 bases and J 5 bases; nucleotides not matched to a gene: 3. The CDR3 runs to 13 residues. The CDR3 loop reads CSVEWTGGETQYF. CDR3 DNA sequence: TGCAGCGTTGAGTGGACAGGGGGGGAGACCCAGTACTTC.

V is TRBV10-1 and J is TRBJ1-5; 8 bases are a match to TRBD1. The V gene end was trimmed by 5 bases and the J gene end by 3 bases; junction bases not matched to a gene: 3. The germline CDR1 and CDR2 sequences are WNHNN and SYGVQD (reference sequence). The CDR3 is 14 amino acids. The CDR3 sequence: CASSMGQVNQPQHF. CDR3 sequence (DNA): TGCGCCAGCAGTATGGGACAGGTCAATCAGCCCCAGCATTTT.

The chain joins TRBV5-1 to TRBJ2-3; no clear D gene. The length of the CDR3 is 13 residues. The V gene's germline CDR1 is SGHRS and CDR2 YFSETQ. V lost 6 bases and J 0 bases, leaving 8 bases between the germline ends. The CDR3 region has the DNA TGCGCCAGCAACTCAATCAGCACAGATACGCAGTATTTT. Its protein is CASNSISTDTQYF.

The chain carries TRBV5-1 and TRBJ1-3; 7 bases fit TRBD1. The J segment lost 0 bases and the V segment lost 1 base, leaving 4 bases of the junction unmatched. The germline V gene has CDR1 SGHRS and CDR2 YFSETQ. This CDR3 has 16 amino acids. The CDR3 spells CASSLTGTASGNTIYF. The CDR3 nucleotides read TGCGCCAGCAGCTTGACCGGGACAGCCTCTGGAAACACCATATATTTT.

CDR3 sequence: CASSRQRGYEKLFF. The CDR3 nucleotides read TGTGCCAGCAGCCGACAGCGGGGTTATGAAAAACTGTTTTTT. V is TRBV7-2 and J is TRBJ1-4; a weak D match, TRBD1 (5 bases). Per the germline V gene, CDR1 is SGHTA and CDR2 is FQGNSA. This CDR3 has 14 amino acids. Trimming shortened V by 5 bases and J by 6 bases, and 13 bases separated the two germline ends.

This clone has just a few counts. This rearrangement joins TRBV4-2 to TRBJ1-1, with unresolved D. Germline V gives CDR1 LGHNA, CDR2 YNFKEQ. V lost 1 base and J 4 bases, leaving 10 bases between the germline ends. This CDR3 comprises 14 residues. The CDR3 sequence: CASSQVRGSTEAFF. In DNA form, the CDR3 reads TGTGCCAGCAGCCAAGTTCGCGGGAGCACTGAAGCTTTCTTT.

A single count supports this clone. The chain couples TRBV15 to TRBJ2-7, with D maybe TRBD2 (5 bases). CDR1 and CDR2 from the germline V gene are LNHNV and YYDKDF (reference sequence). The CDR3 loop spans 14 amino acids. Trimming stripped 8 bases from V and 2 bases from J, with 16 bases between. CDR3 sequence: CATQPRGVTYEQYF. DNA for the CDR3: TGTGCCACCCAGCCCCGGGGAGTCACCTACGAGCAGTACTTC.

The chain is built from TRBV28 and TRBJ2-1, with TRBD2 matching 10 bases. V was clipped by 4 bases and J by 5 bases; unmatched bases: 8. The CDR3 consists of 16 residues. Germline V gene sequence: CDR1 MDHEN, CDR2 SYDVKM. CDR3 nucleotides: TGTGCCAGCAGTTCTCCCAGCGGGAGGGCCAACAATGAGCAGTTCTTC. Translated, it gives CASSSPSGRANNEQFF.

This rearrangement joins TRBV10-2 to TRBJ1-5; D gene ambiguous. Germline V gene data show CDR1 as WSHSY and CDR2 as SAAADI. The CDR3 covers 14 residues. Trimming took off 6 bases at V and 9 bases at J, with 18 bases between the two ends. The CDR3 loop is CASRNGPDPGPQHF. Here the CDR3 DNA reads TGCGCCAGCAGGAACGGCCCCGACCCAGGGCCCCAGCATTTT.

This rearrangement joins TRBV14 to TRBJ2-1; 8 bases are a match to TRBD2. This CDR3 comprises 14 residues. The V segment lost 4 bases and the J segment 4 bases; nucleotides outside the gene matches: 3. Looked up from germline, CDR1 is SGHDN and CDR2 is FVKESK. As DNA, the CDR3 is TGTGCCAGCAGCCTAGCGGGATTTTACAATGAGCAGTTCTTC. Translating it yields CASSLAGFYNEQFF.

The gene calls are TRBV19 and TRBJ2-5; D is ambiguous. The CDR3 covers 11 residues. Germline CDR1 LNHDA, CDR2 SQIVND (reference sequence). V was trimmed by 5 bases and J by 4 bases, leaving 5 bases between them. CDR3 in DNA: TGTGCCAGTAGTCCAGGAGAGACCCAGTACTTC. Protein sequence: CASSPGETQYF.

The DNA of the CDR3 is TGTGCCAGCAGCGCGGGACAGGACTACGAGCAGTACTTC. It encodes CASSAGQDYEQYF. The rearrangement uses TRBV7-2 and TRBJ2-7; TRBD1 matches 8 bases. This CDR3 is built from 13 residues. The V segment lost 5 bases and the J segment 3 bases; nucleotides outside the gene matches: 3. Germline values: CDR1 SGHTA, CDR2 FQGNSA. The full variable domain, completed using reference TRBV7-2 and TRBJ2-7, is GAGVSQSPSNKVTEKGKDVELRCDPISGHTALYWYRQSLGQGLEFLIYFQGNSAPDKSGLPSDRFSAERTGGSVSTLTIQRTQQEDSAVYLCASSAGQDYEQYFGPGTRLTVT.

Comments on this clone: In the same sample, other DNA sequences code for this CDR3. The genes are TRBV18 and TRBJ2-1, with D perhaps TRBD1 (5 bases). This CDR3 has 14 residues. Germline V CDR1 and CDR2: KGHSH, LQKENI. V lost 3 bases to trimming and J lost 5 bases, with 11 bases between them. In DNA form, the CDR3 reads TGTGCCAGCTCACCTAGAGACAGAGACAATGAGCAGTTCTTC. Translating gives CASSPRDRDNEQFF. The variable domain in full, completed from reference TRBV18 and TRBJ2-1, reads NAGVMQNPRHLVRRRGQEARLRCSPMKGHSHVYWYRQLPEEGLKFMVYLQKENIIDESGMPKERFSAEFPKEGPSILRIQQVVRGDSAAYFCASSPRDRDNEQFFGPGTRLTVL.

The chain has TRBV5-1 and TRBJ2-7; 14 nucleotides agree with TRBD2. CDR1 is SGHRS and CDR2 is YFSETQ in the germline V gene. With 0 bases clipped from V and 7 bases from J, the junction kept 12 bases outside the gene matches. This CDR3 has 18 amino acids. The CDR3 loop is CASSLDPPGTSGSLEQYF. DNA for the CDR3: TGCGCCAGCAGCTTGGATCCACCTGGGACTAGCGGGAGTCTTGAGCAGTACTTC.

V and J are TRBV5-1 and TRBJ2-7, with a possible D match to TRBD2 (5 bases). Germline loops: CDR1 SGHRS, CDR2 YFSETQ. V was clipped by 5 bases and J by 2 bases, with 14 bases between them. The CDR3 length is 14 residues. The CDR3 is CASSPEGQAYEQYF. The CDR3 region has the DNA TGCGCCAGCAGTCCCGAGGGTCAGGCCTACGAGCAGTACTTC.

This chain links TRBV7-9 with TRBJ2-7; possibly TRBD1 for D (6 bases). The germline gives CDR1 SEHNR, CDR2 FQNEAQ (reference sequence). The germline V and J ends were trimmed by 5 bases and 1 base, with 15 bases remaining between them. The CDR3 totals 15 residues. CDR3 sequence reads: CASSLQGSTSYEQYF. As DNA, the CDR3 is TGTGCCAGCAGCCTCCAGGGGTCTACATCCTACGAGCAGTACTTC.

By its share, this clone is medium-sized. The rearrangement uses TRBV5-6 and TRBJ1-1; the D is unclear. The CDR3 contains 14 residues. V gave up 1 base and J gave up 2 bases, with 9 bases separating them. Germline V gene data show CDR1 as SGHDT and CDR2 as YYEEEE. CDR3 in DNA: TGTGCCAGCAGCTTGATGCGGCCAAACACTGAAGCTTTCTTT. Translating it yields CASSLMRPNTEAFF.

This clone was detected once. The chain recombines TRBV28 with TRBJ1-4, with D maybe TRBD1 (6 bases). Germline V CDR1 and CDR2: MDHEN, SYDVKM. V lost 2 bases to trimming and J lost 5 bases, with 9 bases between them. CDR3 length equals 14 residues. The CDR3 region has the DNA TGTGCCAGCAGTTTAGGGGGCCGGAATGAAAAACTGTTTTTT. It translates to CASSLGGRNEKLFF. Together with reference TRBV28 and TRBJ1-4, the CDR3 gives the full variable domain: DVKVTQSSRYLVKRTGEKVFLECVQDMDHENMFWYRQDPGLGLRLIYFSYDVKMKEKGDIPEGYSVSREKKERFSLILESASTNQTSMYLCASSLGGRNEKLFFGSGTQLSVL.

The chain employs TRBV7-3 and TRBJ1-2, with TRBD1 identical over 8 bases. There are 17 residues in the CDR3. Unmatched junction bases numbered 9, after V lost 3 bases and J lost 0 bases. CDR1 is SGHTA and CDR2 is FQGTGA in the germline V gene. CDR3 residues: CASSLLLKTGANYGYTF. CDR3 coding DNA: TGTGCCAGCAGCTTGCTTCTAAAGACAGGGGCTAACTATGGCTACACCTTC.

This clone has only one observation. This chain connects TRBV5-1 to TRBJ2-7; D is perhaps TRBD2 (7 bases). CDR1 and CDR2 (germline): SGHRS, YFSETQ. This CDR3 is 13 amino acids long. V was trimmed by 7 bases and J by 7 bases, leaving 18 bases between them. CDR3 bases: TGCGCCAGCCGCCTTGGACTAGGGGGGGAGCAGTACTTC. Its translation is CASRLGLGGEQYF.

The V call is TRBV11-2, the J call TRBJ2-3; TRBD1 matches 10 bases. V lost 3 bases and J lost 6; bases outside the gene matches: 9. Germline V CDR1 and CDR2: SGHAT, FQNNGV. This CDR3 has 16 residues. Here the CDR3 reads CASSFYFGTGDDTQYF. The CDR3, as DNA: TGTGCCAGCAGCTTCTATTTCGGGACAGGGGACGATACGCAGTATTTT.

CDR3 residues: CAITADRTYEQYF. The CDR3 bases are TGTGCCATCACCGCGGACAGAACCTACGAGCAGTACTTC. V is TRBV10-3 and J is TRBJ2-7, with D maybe TRBD1 (6 bases). The CDR3 is 13 amino acids. Per the germline V gene, CDR1 is ENHRY and CDR2 is SYGVKD. Trimming shortened V by 7 bases and J by 2 bases, and 12 bases separated the two germline ends.

The chain has TRBV10-2 and TRBJ2-7; D might be TRBD1 (5 bases). Trimming shortened V by 2 bases and J by 1 base, and 9 bases separated the two germline ends. This CDR3 comprises 14 residues. Looked up from germline, CDR1 is WSHSY and CDR2 is SAAADI. The CDR3 here is CASSEADKSYEQYF. For the CDR3, the DNA is TGCGCCAGCAGTGAGGCGGACAAATCCTACGAGCAGTACTTC.

The chain combines TRBV7-2 with TRBJ2-7, with 10 bases matching TRBD2. V dropped 2 bases and J dropped 4; count of bases not matched to a gene: 5. The CDR3 has 15 residues. Germline values: CDR1 SGHTA, CDR2 FQGNSA. The CDR3 spells CASSLTAGGRYEQYF. The CDR3 DNA reads TGTGCCAGCAGCTTAACAGCGGGAGGGAGGTACGAGCAGTACTTC. The full variable domain, its missing parts supplied by reference TRBV7-2 and TRBJ2-7, is GAGVSQSPSNKVTEKGKDVELRCDPISGHTALYWYRQSLGQGLEFLIYFQGNSAPDKSGLPSDRFSAERTGGSVSTLTIQRTQQEDSAVYLCASSLTAGGRYEQYFGPGTRLTVT.